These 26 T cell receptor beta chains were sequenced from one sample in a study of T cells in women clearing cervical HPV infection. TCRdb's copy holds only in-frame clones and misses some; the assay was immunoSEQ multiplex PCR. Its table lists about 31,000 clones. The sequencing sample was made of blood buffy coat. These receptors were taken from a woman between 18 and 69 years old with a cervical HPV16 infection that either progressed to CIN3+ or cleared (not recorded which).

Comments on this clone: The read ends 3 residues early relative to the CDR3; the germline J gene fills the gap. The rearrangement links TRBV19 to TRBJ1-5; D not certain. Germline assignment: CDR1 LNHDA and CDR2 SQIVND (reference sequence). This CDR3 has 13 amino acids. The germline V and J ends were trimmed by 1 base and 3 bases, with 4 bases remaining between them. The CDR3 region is CASSIAINQPQHF. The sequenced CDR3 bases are TGTGCCAGTAGTATAGCAATCAATCAGCCC.

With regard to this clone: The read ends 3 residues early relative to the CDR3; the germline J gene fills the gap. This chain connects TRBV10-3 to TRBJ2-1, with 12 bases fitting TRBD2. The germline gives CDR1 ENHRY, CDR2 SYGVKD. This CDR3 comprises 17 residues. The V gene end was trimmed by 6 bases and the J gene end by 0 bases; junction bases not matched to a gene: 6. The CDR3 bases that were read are TGTGCCATCAGAAATCTAGCGGGGGGGCCCTCCTACAATGAG. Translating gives CAIRNLAGGPSYNE. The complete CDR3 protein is CAIRNLAGGPSYNEQFF.

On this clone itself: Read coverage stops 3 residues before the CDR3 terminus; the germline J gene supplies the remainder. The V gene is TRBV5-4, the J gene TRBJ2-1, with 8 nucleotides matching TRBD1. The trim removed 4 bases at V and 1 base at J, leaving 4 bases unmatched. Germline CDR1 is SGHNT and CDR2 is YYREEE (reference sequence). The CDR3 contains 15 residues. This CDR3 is CASSLGQGSYNEQFF. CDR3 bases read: TGTGCCAGCAGCCTCGGACAGGGTTCCTACAATGAG. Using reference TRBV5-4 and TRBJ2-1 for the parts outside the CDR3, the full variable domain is ETGVTQSPTHLIKTRGQQVTLRCSSQSGHNTVSWYQQALGQGPQFIFQYYREEENGRGNFPPRFSGLQFPNYSSELNVNALELDDSALYLCASSLGQGSYNEQFFGPGTRLTVL.

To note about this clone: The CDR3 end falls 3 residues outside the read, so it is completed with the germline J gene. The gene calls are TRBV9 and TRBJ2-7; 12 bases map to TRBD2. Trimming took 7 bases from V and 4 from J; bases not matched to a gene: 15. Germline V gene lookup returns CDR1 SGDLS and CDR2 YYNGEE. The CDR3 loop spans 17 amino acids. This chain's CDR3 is CASLDQGTSGPVYEQYF. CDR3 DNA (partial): TGTGCCAGCTTAGATCAAGGGACTAGCGGGCCAGTTTACGAG.

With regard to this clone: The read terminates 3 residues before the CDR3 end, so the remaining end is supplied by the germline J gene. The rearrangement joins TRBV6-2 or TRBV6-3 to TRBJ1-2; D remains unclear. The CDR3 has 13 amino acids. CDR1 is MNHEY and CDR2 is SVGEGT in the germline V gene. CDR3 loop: CASSYSRTYDYTF. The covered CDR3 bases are TGTGCCAGCAGTTACTCGAGAACCTACGAC.

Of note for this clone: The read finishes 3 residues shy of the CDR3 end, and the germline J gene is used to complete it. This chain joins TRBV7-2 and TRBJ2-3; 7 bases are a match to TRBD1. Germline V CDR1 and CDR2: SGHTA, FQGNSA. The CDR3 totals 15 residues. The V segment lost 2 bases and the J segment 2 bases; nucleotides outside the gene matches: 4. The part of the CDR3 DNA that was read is TGTGCCAGCAGCTTATGGCAGGGGGTCACAGATACG. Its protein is CASSLWQGVTDT. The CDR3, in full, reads CASSLWQGVTDTQYF.

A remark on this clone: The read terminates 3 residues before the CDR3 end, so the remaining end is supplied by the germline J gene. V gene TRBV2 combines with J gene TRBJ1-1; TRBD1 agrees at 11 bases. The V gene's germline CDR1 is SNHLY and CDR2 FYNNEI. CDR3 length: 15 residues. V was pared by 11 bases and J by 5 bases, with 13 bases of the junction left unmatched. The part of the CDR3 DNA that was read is TGTGCCGCGGACAGGGGGCCTGAGCTTGGAACTGAA. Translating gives CAADRGPELGTE. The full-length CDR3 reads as CAADRGPELGTEAFF.

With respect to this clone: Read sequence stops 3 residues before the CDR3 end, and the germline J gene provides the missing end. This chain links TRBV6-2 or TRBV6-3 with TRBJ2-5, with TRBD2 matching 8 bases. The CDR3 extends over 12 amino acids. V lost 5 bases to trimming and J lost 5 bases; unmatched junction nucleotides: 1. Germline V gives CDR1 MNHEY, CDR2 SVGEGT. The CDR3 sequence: CASSRTSETQYF. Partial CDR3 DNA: TGTGCCAGCAGTCGGACTAGCGAGACC.

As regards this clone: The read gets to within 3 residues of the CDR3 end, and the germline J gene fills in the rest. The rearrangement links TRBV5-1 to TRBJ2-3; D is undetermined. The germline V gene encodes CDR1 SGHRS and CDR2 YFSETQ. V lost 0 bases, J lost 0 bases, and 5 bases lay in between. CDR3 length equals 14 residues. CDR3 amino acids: CASSLGQSTDTQYF. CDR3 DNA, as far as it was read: TGCGCCAGCAGCTTGGGGCAGAGCACAGATACG.

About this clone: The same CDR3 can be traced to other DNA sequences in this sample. Here the CDR3 reads CASSRQGSAGNTIYF. CDR3 bases read: TGTGCCAGCAGTAGACAGGGGTCAGCGGGAAACACC. J is TRBJ1-3 and V is TRBV7-9; 8 nucleotides line up with TRBD1. The read ends 3 residues before the CDR3 terminus; that terminus is restored from the germline J gene. Germline V gives CDR1 SEHNR, CDR2 FQNEAQ (reference sequence). The junction had 8 bases not matched to a gene; V was cut back by 6 bases and J by 4 bases. There are 15 residues in the CDR3. Using reference TRBV7-9 and TRBJ1-3 for the parts outside the CDR3, the full variable domain is DTGVSQNPRHKITKRGQNVTFRCDPISEHNRLYWYRQTLGQGPEFLTYFQNEAQLEKSRLLSDRFSAERPKGSFSTLEIQRTEQGDSAMYLCASSRQGSAGNTIYFGEGSWLTVV.

The CDR3 protein is CASSQDWEIRSAFF. CDR3 DNA, as far as it was read: TGTGCCAGCAGCCAGGACTGGGAAATAAGGTCC. This chain links TRBV7-2 with TRBJ1-1; D gene uncertain. Coverage ceases 3 residues before the CDR3 finishes, and the germline J gene fills in the end. This CDR3 region has 14 residues. In germline, CDR1 is SGHTA, CDR2 FQGNSA.

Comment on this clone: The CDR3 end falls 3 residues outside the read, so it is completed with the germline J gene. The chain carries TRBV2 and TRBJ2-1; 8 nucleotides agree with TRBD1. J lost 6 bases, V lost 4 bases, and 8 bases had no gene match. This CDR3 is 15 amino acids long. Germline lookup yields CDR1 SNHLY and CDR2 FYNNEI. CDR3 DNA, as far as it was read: TGTGCCAGCAGTGGACAGGGGTGGAGTGGCAATGAG. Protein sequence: CASSGQGWSGNE. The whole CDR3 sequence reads CASSGQGWSGNEQFF. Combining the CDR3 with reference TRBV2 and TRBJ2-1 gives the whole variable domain EPEVTQTPSHQVTQMGQEVILRCVPISNHLYFYWYRQILGQKVEFLVSFYNNEISEKSEIFDDQFSVERPDGSNFTLKIRSTKLEDSAMYFCASSGQGWSGNEQFFGPGTRLTVL.

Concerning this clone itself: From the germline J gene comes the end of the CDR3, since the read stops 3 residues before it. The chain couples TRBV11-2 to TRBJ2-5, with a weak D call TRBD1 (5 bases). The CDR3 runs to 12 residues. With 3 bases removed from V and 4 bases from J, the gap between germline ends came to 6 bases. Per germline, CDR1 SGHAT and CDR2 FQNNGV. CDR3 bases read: TGTGCCAGCAGCTTCAGGGTAGAGACC. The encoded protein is CASSFRVET. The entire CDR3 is CASSFRVETQYF.

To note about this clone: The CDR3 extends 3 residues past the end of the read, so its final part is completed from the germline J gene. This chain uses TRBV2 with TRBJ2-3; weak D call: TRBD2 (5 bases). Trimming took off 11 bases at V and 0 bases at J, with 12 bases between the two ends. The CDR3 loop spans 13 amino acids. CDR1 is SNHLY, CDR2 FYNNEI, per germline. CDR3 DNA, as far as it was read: TGTGCCGGGCGGGCAACTAGCACAGATACG. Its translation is CAGRATSTDT. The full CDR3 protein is CAGRATSTDTQYF.

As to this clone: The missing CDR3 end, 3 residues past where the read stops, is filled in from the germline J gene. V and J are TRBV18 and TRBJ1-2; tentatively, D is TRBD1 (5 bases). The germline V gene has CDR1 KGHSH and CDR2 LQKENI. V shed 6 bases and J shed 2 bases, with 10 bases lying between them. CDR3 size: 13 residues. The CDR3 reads CASSEGLNYGYTF. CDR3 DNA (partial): TGTGCCAGCTCGGAGGGGTTGAACTATGGC.

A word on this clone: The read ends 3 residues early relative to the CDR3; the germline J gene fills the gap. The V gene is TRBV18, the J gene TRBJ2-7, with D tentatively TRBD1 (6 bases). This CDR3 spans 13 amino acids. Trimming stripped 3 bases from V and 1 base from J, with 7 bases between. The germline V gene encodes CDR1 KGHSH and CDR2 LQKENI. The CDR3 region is CASSPGQSYEQYF. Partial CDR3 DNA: TGTGCCAGCTCACCTGGACAGTCCTACGAG.

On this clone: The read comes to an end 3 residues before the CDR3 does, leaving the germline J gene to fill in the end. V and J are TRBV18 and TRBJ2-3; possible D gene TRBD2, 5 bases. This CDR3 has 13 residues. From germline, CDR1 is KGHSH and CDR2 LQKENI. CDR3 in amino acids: CASSPPGEETQYF. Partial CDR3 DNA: TGTGCCAGCTCACCACCCGGGGAAGAGACG. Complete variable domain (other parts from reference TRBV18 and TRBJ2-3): NAGVMQNPRHLVRRRGQEARLRCSPMKGHSHVYWYRQLPEEGLKFMVYLQKENIIDESGMPKERFSAEFPKEGPSILRIQQVVRGDSAAYFCASSPPGEETQYFGPGTRLTVL.

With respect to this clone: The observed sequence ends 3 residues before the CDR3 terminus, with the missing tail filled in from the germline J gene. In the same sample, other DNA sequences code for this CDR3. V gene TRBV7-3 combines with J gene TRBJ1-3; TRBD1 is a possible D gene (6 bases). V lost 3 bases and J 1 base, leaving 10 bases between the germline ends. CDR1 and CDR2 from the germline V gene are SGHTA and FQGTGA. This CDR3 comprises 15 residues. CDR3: CASSFQQGSGNTIYF. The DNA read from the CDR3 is TGTGCCAGCAGCTTCCAACAGGGATCTGGAAACACC.

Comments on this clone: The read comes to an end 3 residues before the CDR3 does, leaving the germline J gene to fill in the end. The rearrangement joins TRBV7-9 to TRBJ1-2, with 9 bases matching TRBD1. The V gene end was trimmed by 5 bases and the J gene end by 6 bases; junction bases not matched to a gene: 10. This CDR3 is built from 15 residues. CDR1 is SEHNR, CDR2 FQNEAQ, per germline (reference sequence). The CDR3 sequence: CASSRLGTGFDGYTF. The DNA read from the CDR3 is TGTGCCAGCAGCCGACTTGGGACAGGGTTTGATGGC.

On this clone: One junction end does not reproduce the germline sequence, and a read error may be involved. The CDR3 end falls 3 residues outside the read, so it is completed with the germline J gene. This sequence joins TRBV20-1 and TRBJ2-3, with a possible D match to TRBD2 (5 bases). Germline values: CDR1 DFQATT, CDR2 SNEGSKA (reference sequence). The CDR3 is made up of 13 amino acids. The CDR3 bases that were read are TGCAATGCTAGACCCGACACGGGGGATACG. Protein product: CNARPDTGDT. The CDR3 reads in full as CNARPDTGDTQYF.

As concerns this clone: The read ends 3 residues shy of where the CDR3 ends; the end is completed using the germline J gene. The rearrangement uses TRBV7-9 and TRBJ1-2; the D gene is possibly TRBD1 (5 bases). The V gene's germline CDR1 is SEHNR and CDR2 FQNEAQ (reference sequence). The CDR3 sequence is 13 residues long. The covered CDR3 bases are TGTGCCAGCAGCTTAGGCCAGGGAAATACC. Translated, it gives CASSLGQGNT. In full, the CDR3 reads CASSLGQGNTYTF.

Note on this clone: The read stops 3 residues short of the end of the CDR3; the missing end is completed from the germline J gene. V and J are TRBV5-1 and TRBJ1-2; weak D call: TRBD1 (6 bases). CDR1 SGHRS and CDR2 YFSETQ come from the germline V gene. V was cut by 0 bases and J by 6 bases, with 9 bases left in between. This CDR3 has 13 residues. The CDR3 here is CASSLEGGDGYTF. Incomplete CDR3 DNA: TGCGCCAGCAGCTTGGAAGGGGGGGATGGC.

The sequenced CDR3 bases are TGTGCCAGCAGCGTGTTAGGGCCTAATGAAAAA. Translation: CASSVLGPNEK. The whole CDR3 region reads CASSVLGPNEKLFF. The rearrangement links TRBV7-2 to TRBJ1-4, with D unresolved. The read ends 3 residues early relative to the CDR3; the germline J gene fills the gap. Between the trimmed V and J ends, which lost 5 bases and 3 bases, there was a span of 10 bases. The germline V gene encodes CDR1 SGHTA and CDR2 FQGNSA. The CDR3 is 14 residues long.

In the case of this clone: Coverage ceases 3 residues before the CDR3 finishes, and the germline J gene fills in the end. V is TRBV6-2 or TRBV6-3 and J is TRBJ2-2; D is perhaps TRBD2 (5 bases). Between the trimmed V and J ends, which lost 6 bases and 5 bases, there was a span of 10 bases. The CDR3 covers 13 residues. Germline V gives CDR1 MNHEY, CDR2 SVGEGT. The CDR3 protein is CASRPLGTGELFF. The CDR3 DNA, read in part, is TGTGCCAGCAGACCACTAGGTACCGGGGAG.

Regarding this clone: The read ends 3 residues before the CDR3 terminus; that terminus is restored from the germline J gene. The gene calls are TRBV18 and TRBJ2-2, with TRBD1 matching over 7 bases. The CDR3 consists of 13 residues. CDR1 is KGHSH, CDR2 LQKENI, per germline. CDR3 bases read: TGTGCCAGCTCACAGGGGGCGAATGAAAAG. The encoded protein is CASSQGANEK. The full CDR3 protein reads CASSQGANEKLFF.

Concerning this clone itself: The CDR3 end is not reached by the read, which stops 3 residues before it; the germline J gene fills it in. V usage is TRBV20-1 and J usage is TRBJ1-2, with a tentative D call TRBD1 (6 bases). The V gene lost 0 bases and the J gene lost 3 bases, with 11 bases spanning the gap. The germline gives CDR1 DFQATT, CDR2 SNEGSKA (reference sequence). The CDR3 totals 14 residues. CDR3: CSARDSRGDYGYTF. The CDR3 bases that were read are TGCAGTGCTAGAGACAGCAGGGGCGACTATGGC.